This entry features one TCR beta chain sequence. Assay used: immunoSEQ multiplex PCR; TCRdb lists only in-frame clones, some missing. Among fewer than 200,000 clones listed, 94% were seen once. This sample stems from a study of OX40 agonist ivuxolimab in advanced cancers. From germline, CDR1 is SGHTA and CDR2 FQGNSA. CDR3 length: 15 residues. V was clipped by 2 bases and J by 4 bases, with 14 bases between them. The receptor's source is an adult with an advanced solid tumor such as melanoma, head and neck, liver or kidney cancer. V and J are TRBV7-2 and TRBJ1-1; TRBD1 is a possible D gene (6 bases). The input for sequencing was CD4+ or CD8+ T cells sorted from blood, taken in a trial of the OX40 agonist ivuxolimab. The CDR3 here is CASSLLTGNPTEAFF. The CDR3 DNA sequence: TGTGCCAGCAGCTTATTAACAGGGAATCCCACTGAAGCTTTCTTT.